Listed here are 8 T cell receptor beta chains from one sample, sequenced in a study of blood T cells in healthy people across ages. Sample-barcoded 5' priming and a J-beta primer mix drove a second PCR of roughly 6 to 12 cycles. MiXCR, run by TCRdb on the 5' RACE reads, gives a single entry per CDR3 protein. The data contain some 750,000 distinct CDR3 sequences, 22% of them singletons. The sequenced sample was blood. Every receptor here comes from a man between 65 and 80 years old in good health.

The chain carries TRBV12-3 or TRBV12-4 and TRBJ1-1; unclear D gene. The V end lost 5 bases, the J end lost 0 bases, and 10 bases lay between the germline ends. The CDR3 is 14 amino acids. CDR3 sequence: CASSQQMMNTEAFF. The CDR3 coding sequence is TGTGCCAGCAGTCAACAGATGATGAACACTGAAGCTTTCTTT.

The genes are TRBV5-1 and TRBJ2-3; TRBD2 is a possible D gene (5 bases). This CDR3 spans 16 amino acids. V was clipped by 0 bases and J by 0 bases, with 11 bases between them. CDR1 is SGHRS, CDR2 YFSETQ, per germline. CDR3 sequence: CASSLGRGYSTDTQYF. In nucleotides, the CDR3 is TGCGCCAGCAGCTTGGGTCGGGGATACAGCACAGATACGCAGTATTTT.

V usage is TRBV12-3 or TRBV12-4 and J usage is TRBJ2-1; 7 nucleotides match TRBD2. The CDR3 is 13 residues long. With 5 bases clipped from V and 8 bases from J, the junction kept 6 bases outside the gene matches. The CDR3 DNA sequence: TGTGCCAGCAGTCAAGAGGCGGGGGATGAGCAGTTCTTC. This codes for CASSQEAGDEQFF.

This clonotype showed up just a few times. This chain connects TRBV29-1 to TRBJ1-2; D ambiguous. The germline V gene encodes CDR1 SQVTM and CDR2 ANQGSEA. Trimming took off 4 bases at V and 12 bases at J, with 12 bases between the two ends. CDR3 length equals 10 residues. CDR3 sequence reads: CSVGDGYHTF. The CDR3 coding sequence is TGCAGCGTTGGCGATGGTTACCACACCTTC.

Regarding this clonotype: An end of the junction does not agree with germline; a read error may underlie this. This chain uses TRBV20-1 with TRBJ2-5; D may be TRBD1 or TRBD2 (5 bases each). Germline V gives CDR1 DFQATT, CDR2 SNEGSKA (reference sequence). The CDR3 spans 14 residues. The CDR3 region has the DNA TGCAGTGCTAGAGATTGGGGCGCTGGGGAGACCCAATACTTC. This encodes CSARDWGAGETQYF.

This clonotype was seen more than once but under ten times. This chain uses TRBV12-3 or TRBV12-4 with TRBJ1-2, with D possibly matching TRBD1 (5 bases). CDR3 length: 17 residues. V was cut by 0 bases and J by 0 bases, with 14 bases left in between. CDR3 sequence (DNA): TGTGCCAGCAGTTTAGCGCTTCAGGGAGGCCCTAACTATGGCTACACCTTC. Protein sequence: CASSLALQGGPNYGYTF.

This clonotype was detected ten times or more. The chain employs TRBV4-2 and TRBJ2-3; D assignment may be TRBD1 or TRBD2 (5 bases each). From germline, CDR1 is LGHNA and CDR2 YNFKEQ. With 0 bases removed from V and 0 bases from J, the gap between germline ends came to 13 bases. The CDR3 has 17 amino acids. The CDR3 bases are TGTGCCAGCAGCCAAGAAGGACGGGGCCTAAGCACAGATACGCAGTATTTT. Protein: CASSQEGRGLSTDTQYF.

This clonotype has only a few counts. The germline gene is not matched at one end of the junction; a read error may be the cause. The chain links TRBV5-1 to TRBJ2-2, with D uncertain. The CDR3 loop spans 15 amino acids. Per the germline V gene, CDR1 is SGHRS and CDR2 is YFSETQ. The CDR3 reads CARSTTDANTGELFF. In DNA, the CDR3 is TGCGCCCGCAGCACAACAGACGCGAACACCGGGGAGCTGTTTTTT.